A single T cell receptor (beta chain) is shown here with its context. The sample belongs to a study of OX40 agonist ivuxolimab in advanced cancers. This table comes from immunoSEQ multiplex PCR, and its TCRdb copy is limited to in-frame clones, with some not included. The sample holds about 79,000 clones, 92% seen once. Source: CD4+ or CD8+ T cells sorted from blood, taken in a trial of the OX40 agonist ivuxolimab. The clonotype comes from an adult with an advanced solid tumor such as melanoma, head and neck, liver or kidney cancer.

The CDR3 loop reads CASRGPGPQETQYF. The CDR3 DNA reads as TGTGCCAGCAGGGGGCCGGGACCCCAAGAGACCCAGTACTTC. The chain combines TRBV6-5 with TRBJ2-5; tentatively, D is TRBD1 or TRBD2 (5 bases each). Per the germline V gene, CDR1 is MNHEY and CDR2 is SVGAGI. The CDR3 sequence is 14 residues long. The V and J ends lost 6 bases and 1 base respectively, with 12 bases between them.